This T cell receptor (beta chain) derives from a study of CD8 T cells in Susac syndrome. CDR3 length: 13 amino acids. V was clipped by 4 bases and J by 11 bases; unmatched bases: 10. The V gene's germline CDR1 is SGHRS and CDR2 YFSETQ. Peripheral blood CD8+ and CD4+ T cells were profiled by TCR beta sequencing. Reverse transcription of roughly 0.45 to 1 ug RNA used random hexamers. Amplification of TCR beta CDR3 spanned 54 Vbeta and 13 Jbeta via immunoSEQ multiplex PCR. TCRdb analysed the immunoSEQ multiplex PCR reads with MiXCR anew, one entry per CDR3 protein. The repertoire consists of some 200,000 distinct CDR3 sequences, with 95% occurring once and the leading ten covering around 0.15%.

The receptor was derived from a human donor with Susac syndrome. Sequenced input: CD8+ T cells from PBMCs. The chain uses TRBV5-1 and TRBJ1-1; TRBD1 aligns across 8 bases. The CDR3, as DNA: TGCGCCAGCAGCCTAGGGACAGGAGGAGGGGCTTTCTTT. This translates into CASSLGTGGGAFF.